This TCR beta chain was captured in a study of blood T cell repertoires in COVID-19. V was trimmed by 4 bases and J by 2 bases, leaving 11 bases between them. This CDR3 is 14 amino acids long. Germline values: CDR1 LNHNV, CDR2 YYDKDF (reference sequence). Here immunoSEQ multiplex PCR was the method, and the copy in TCRdb shows in-frame clones only, minus some. The data hold 70,000 to 90,000 clones, with approximately 86% observed a single time. The sample taken for sequencing was peripheral blood. The chain recombines TRBV15 with TRBJ2-5, with D possibly matching TRBD2 (6 bases). The sequence was obtained from a man in his sixties with acute or convalescent COVID-19. The CDR3 spells CATSTPGAQETQYF. CDR3 in DNA: TGTGCCACCAGCACCCCGGGAGCTCAAGAGACCCAGTACTTC.